This T cell receptor beta chain was recorded in a study of blood T cell repertoires in COVID-19. On the study more broadly: The analysed material was cDNA or gDNA that came from T cells, B-cell-depleted T cells, or PBMCs.

CDR3 length equals 13 residues. Germline loops: CDR1 MNHEY, CDR2 SMNVEV (reference sequence). V lost 2 bases and J lost 8, with 10 bases in between. Repertoires were generated with immunoSEQ multiplex PCR, while TCRdb's copy carries only in-frame clones and drops some. The profile covers under 300,000 clones, with 70% to 90% appearing a single time and 3.6% taken by the ten largest. Input material: peripheral blood. The chain employs TRBV27 and TRBJ1-5; a possible D gene is TRBD1 (5 bases). The receptor was isolated from a man aged 18 to 30 with active or convalescent COVID-19. CDR3 amino acids: CASSLQGREPQHF. CDR3 nucleotides: TGTGCCAGCAGTTTACAGGGTCGGGAGCCCCAGCATTTT.